The text below deals with one T cell receptor (beta chain). CDR1 and CDR2 (germline): KGHSH, LQKENI. This CDR3 comprises 16 residues. V dropped 0 bases and J dropped 4; count of bases not matched to a gene: 2. Time point of the sample: cycle 4 day 1 (C4D1), after 6 weeks of nivolumab. No patient escaped relapse after autologous stem cell transplantation, and brentuximab vedotin exposure varied. This specimen comes from a study of PD-1 blockade in classical Hodgkin lymphoma. This table comes from immunoSEQ multiplex PCR, and its TCRdb copy is limited to in-frame clones, with some not included. The sample has around 40,000 clones; 77% are singletons.

This TCR derives from a human donor with classical Hodgkin lymphoma. Sequences were derived from peripheral blood mononuclear cells (PBMCs), sampled before the fourth cycle of nivolumab. The chain combines TRBV18 with TRBJ2-3, with 12 bases that match TRBD1. The CDR3 DNA follows: TGTGCCAGCTCACCACCGGGACAGGGGGCGGCAGATACGCAGTATTTT. Translated: CASSPPGQGAADTQYF.